Here is one T cell receptor beta chain with its context. The CDR3 runs to 14 residues. Germline V gene lookup returns CDR1 SGHNT and CDR2 YYREEE (reference sequence). The ends lost 6 bases at V and 1 base at J; junction bases unmatched: 7. The PCR ran on 60 Vbeta and 13 Jbeta primers. Generated by immunoSEQ multiplex PCR, the TCRdb table keeps only in-frame clones and is missing some. In the table there are about 90,000 clones, about 88% of which are singletons. The source of the sample is a study of cytomegalovirus exposure and HLA in healthy donors. The gene calls are TRBV5-4 and TRBJ2-7; 7 bases agree with TRBD2. The sample was PBMCs. The sequence was obtained from a man younger than 30 in good health and CMV-seronegative. In DNA form, the CDR3 reads TGTGCCAGCACGGGATCTAGCGGATCCTACGAGCAGTACTTC. Its protein is CASTGSSGSYEQYF.